This entry lists 17 T cell receptor beta chains sequenced from one sample in a study of blood T cell repertoires in COVID-19. Measured with immunoSEQ multiplex PCR; TCRdb has only the in-frame clones, and not every one. The sample holds more than 300,000 clones, 88% seen once. The specimen was PBMCs or T cells enriched from blood (not recorded which). These receptors came from a woman younger than 35 who had recovered from COVID-19.

This clone occurred a few times. The chain has TRBV29-1 and TRBJ1-4, with D unclear. Germline V lookup: CDR1 SQVTM, CDR2 ANQGSEA. The CDR3 length is 15 residues. V was pared by 4 bases and J by 1 base, with 13 bases between. The CDR3 region is CSVGLTPRTNEKLFF. CDR3 DNA: TGCAGCGTTGGTCTGACACCACGAACTAATGAAAAACTGTTTTTT.

The chain couples TRBV15 to TRBJ1-4, with D possibly matching TRBD1 (6 bases). Germline-derived CDR1 and CDR2 are LNHNV and YYDKDF (reference sequence). The length of the CDR3 is 14 residues. V lost 0 bases and J 8 bases, leaving 10 bases between the germline ends. CDR3 loop: CATSRDRGAEKLFF. The DNA for the CDR3 is TGTGCCACCAGCAGAGACAGGGGCGCGGAAAAACTGTTTTTT.

The rearrangement joins TRBV6-1 to TRBJ1-6, with unresolved D. The V end lost 0 bases, the J end lost 4 bases, and 19 bases lay between the germline ends. Germline lookup yields CDR1 MNHNS and CDR2 SASEGT. The CDR3 length is 19 residues. The CDR3 coding sequence is TGTGCCAGCAGTGAAGCGCGGGGTCTCTTTACAAGTTATAATTCACCCCTCCACTTT. Translated, it gives CASSEARGLFTSYNSPLHF.

The rearrangement joins TRBV9 to TRBJ2-7, with D perhaps matching TRBD2 (6 bases). The CDR3 totals 13 residues. Germline V gives CDR1 SGDLS, CDR2 YYNGEE. V shed 3 bases and J shed 4 bases, with 11 bases lying between them. DNA of the CDR3: TGTGCCAGCAGCGCGGGGGTCGGTTACGAGCAGTACTTC. It specifies CASSAGVGYEQYF.

V gene TRBV30 combines with J gene TRBJ2-2; D remains unclear. This CDR3 contains 14 residues. Trimming took 3 bases from V and 1 from J, leaving 9 bases between them. CDR1 is GTSNPN, CDR2 SVGIG, per germline (reference sequence). The CDR3 DNA reads as TGTGCCTGGAGAATAACTCTGAACACCGGGGAGCTGTTTTTT. Translation: CAWRITLNTGELFF.

This clone was observed a few times. Different DNA sequences within this sample yield the same CDR3. The CDR3 DNA is TGTGCCAGTAGTAACGGGGGTGACTACAATGAGCAGTTCTTC. Translated, it gives CASSNGGDYNEQFF. The V gene is TRBV19, the J gene TRBJ2-1, with a possible D match to TRBD2 (6 bases). V was shortened by 4 bases and J by 3 bases, with 10 bases between the two germline ends. The germline V gene has CDR1 LNHDA and CDR2 SQIVND (reference sequence). This CDR3 has 14 amino acids.

V and J are TRBV7-2 and TRBJ2-3; the D gene is possibly TRBD1 (6 bases). V was trimmed by 0 bases and J by 0 bases, leaving 10 bases between them. This CDR3 spans 16 amino acids. Germline V gene sequence: CDR1 SGHTA, CDR2 FQGNSA. The CDR3 coding sequence is TGTGCCAGCAGCTTAGCGGGGGCAGGGAGCACAGATACGCAGTATTTT. Its translation is CASSLAGAGSTDTQYF.

This clone was picked up one time. This chain uses TRBV4-1 with TRBJ1-2; D may be TRBD1 (5 bases). Trimming left V 4 bases short and J 4 bases short, with 13 bases between. Per the germline V gene, CDR1 is MGHRA and CDR2 is YSYEKL. The CDR3 covers 14 residues. The DNA of the CDR3 is TGCGCCAGCAGCCGGGGGACTGCTTCCTATGGCTACACCTTC. Its protein is CASSRGTASYGYTF.

V gene TRBV28 combines with J gene TRBJ1-2; D gene unclear. V lost 4 bases, J lost 7 bases, and 13 bases lay in between. Looked up from germline, CDR1 is MDHEN and CDR2 is SYDVKM. This CDR3 is 13 amino acids long. The CDR3, as DNA: TGTGCCAGCAGTTCGCCGGTCTCGCTTGGCTACACCTTC. Protein sequence: CASSSPVSLGYTF.

The V call is TRBV21-1, the J call TRBJ1-5; no DNA check was done on the table's D call, TRBD1. TRBV21-1 constitutes a pseudogene. The CDR3 extends over 16 amino acids. In DNA form, the CDR3 reads TGTGCCAGCAGCAAATTAAGGGGGCTCAGTAATCAGCCCCAGCATTTT. The encoded protein is CASSKLRGLSNQPQHF.

Details on this clone: The germline gene is not matched at one end of the junction; a read error may be the cause. This rearrangement joins TRBV9 to TRBJ2-3, with 11 nucleotides matching TRBD1. The CDR3 runs 12 residues. Germline-derived CDR1 and CDR2 are SGDLS and YYNGEE. CDR3 amino acids: CASSGTGGVGVF. The CDR3, as DNA: TGTGCCAGCAGCGGGACAGGGGGCGTAGGAGTTTTT.

The chain couples TRBV25-1 to TRBJ2-7, with 8 positions matching TRBD1. The CDR3 covers 14 residues. V trimming: 6 bases; J trimming: 2 bases; junction bases outside the gene matches: 6. Germline loops: CDR1 MGHDK, CDR2 SYGVNS. The CDR3 region is CASRRDRGPYEQYF. CDR3 DNA: TGTGCCAGCAGAAGAGACAGGGGTCCCTACGAGCAGTACTTC.

The V call is TRBV18, the J call TRBJ1-4; D possibly corresponds to TRBD1 (5 bases). Trimming pared 2 bases from V and 6 bases from J, leaving 13 bases between. The CDR3 length is 15 residues. Germline V gives CDR1 KGHSH, CDR2 LQKENI. CDR3 sequence: CASSPMGTVDEKLFF. The CDR3 region has the DNA TGTGCCAGCTCACCAATGGGGACTGTTGATGAAAAACTGTTTTTT.

CDR3 nucleotides: TGTGCCAGCAGTTCCCGTGAAGCTTTCTTT. Translating it yields CASSSREAFF. The chain joins TRBV6-1 to TRBJ1-1, with unresolved D. V dropped 5 bases and J dropped 7 bases, with 5 bases sitting between them. The CDR3 sequence is 10 residues long. Germline CDR1 reads MNHNS; CDR2 reads SASEGT.

The gene calls are TRBV19 and TRBJ2-3; a possible D gene is TRBD2 (5 bases). The germline CDR1 and CDR2 sequences are LNHDA and SQIVND (reference sequence). The CDR3 is 14 amino acids. V lost 5 bases and J lost 1, with 10 bases in between. The CDR3 DNA reads TGTGCCAGTAGTCCCACTAGTGGCACAGATACGCAGTATTTT. This gives the protein CASSPTSGTDTQYF.

The sample holds a few counts of this clone. This chain uses TRBV6-2 or TRBV6-3 with TRBJ1-1; D is possibly TRBD1 (6 bases). Germline V CDR1 and CDR2: MNHEY, SVGEGT. Trimming removed 2 bases at V and 4 bases at J, with 11 bases between. This CDR3 region has 14 residues. Here the CDR3 reads CASSYRGAPTEAFF. The CDR3 bases are TGTGCCAGCAGTTACCGGGGGGCCCCCACTGAAGCTTTCTTT.

The CDR3, as DNA: TGTGCCAGCAGTTTTTCCGCCCGAGAAGTACATCAGCCCCAGCATTTT. It is translated as CASSFSAREVHQPQHF. The rearrangement joins TRBV6-2 or TRBV6-3 to TRBJ1-5; D ambiguous. CDR1 MNHEY and CDR2 SVGEGT come from the germline V gene. CDR3 length: 16 residues. V dropped 4 bases and J dropped 5 bases, with 18 bases sitting between them.